The next 8 T cell receptor beta chains were all read from a single sample in a study of T cells in Graves' hyperthyroidism and ophthalmopathy. The source material, RNA transcripts, was used to amplify TCR beta CDR3 regions. The HTBI primer set served for first-round RT-PCR of the TCR CDR3. TCRdb reprocessed the multiplex PCR reads via MiXCR and lists one record per CDR3 protein. The sample consists of about 410,000 distinct CDR3 sequences, about 14% of them appearing once. The sample was blood. The source of these receptors is a woman between 25 and 40 years old with Graves' ophthalmopathy.

This clonotype has at least ten counts. The chain carries TRBV19 and TRBJ1-1; unclear D gene. V lost 5 bases, J lost 4 bases, and 17 bases lay in between. The CDR3 extends over 15 amino acids. CDR1 LNHDA and CDR2 SQIVND come from the germline V gene (reference sequence). CDR3 coding DNA: TGTGCCAGTAGTCAACTTCGGGGTCTTGGCACTGAAGCTTTCTTT. Residues: CASSQLRGLGTEAFF.

The V call is TRBV2, the J call TRBJ1-6; D might be TRBD1 (5 bases). Germline V CDR1 and CDR2: SNHLY, FYNNEI. This CDR3 has 15 residues. Trimming removed 6 bases from V and 11 bases from J, with 20 bases in between. CDR3 nucleotide sequence: TGTGCCAGCAGCTCCCCGGGACCGATAAATCCACCCCTCCACTTT. This sequence encodes CASSSPGPINPPLHF.

The table lists this clonotype with many counts. The chain uses TRBV10-3 and TRBJ2-3; D is perhaps TRBD1 or TRBD2 (6 bases each). CDR1 is ENHRY and CDR2 is SYGVKD in the germline V gene. The CDR3 extends over 14 amino acids. V was shortened by 8 bases and J by 4 bases, with 16 bases between the two germline ends. CDR3: CAILGDTGADTQYF. CDR3 sequence (DNA): TGTGCCATCCTTGGGGACACGGGGGCAGATACGCAGTATTTT.

This clonotype was counted many times. The chain joins TRBV28 to TRBJ1-5; TRBD1 aligns across 9 bases. This CDR3 is built from 15 residues. Losses at the gene ends were 5 bases for V and 6 bases for J; bases not matched to a gene: 8. Germline V lookup: CDR1 MDHEN, CDR2 SYDVKM. DNA for the CDR3: TGTGCCAGCAGTCCGTTTGGACAGGGGATTCAGCCCCAGCATTTT. Protein: CASSPFGQGIQPQHF.

This clonotype has ten or more counts. This rearrangement joins TRBV10-3 to TRBJ1-5; D ambiguous. Germline assignment: CDR1 ENHRY and CDR2 SYGVKD. This CDR3 comprises 13 residues. V lost 10 bases and J lost 6, with 16 bases in between. The CDR3 nucleotides read TGTGCCACCACGGACGGCCGCGGTCAGCCCCAGCATTTT. This translates into CATTDGRGQPQHF.

The table lists this clonotype with a few counts. V is TRBV12-3 or TRBV12-4 and J is TRBJ1-5, with unresolved D. Trimming pared 4 bases from V and 8 bases from J, leaving 9 bases between. There are 12 residues in the CDR3. The CDR3 nucleotides read TGTGCCAGCAGTTCTTATTCGGAGCCCCAGCATTTT. This encodes CASSSYSEPQHF.

This clonotype appeared many times. The chain employs TRBV11-2 and TRBJ1-6, with 7 bases matching TRBD1. Germline CDR1 is SGHAT and CDR2 is FQNNGV. V was clipped by 5 bases and J by 4 bases; unmatched bases: 2. The CDR3 covers 14 residues. The CDR3 loop is CASSTQGYNSPLHF. The CDR3 coding sequence is TGTGCCAGCAGCACACAGGGGTATAATTCACCCCTCCACTTT.

This clonotype was counted only a few times. The chain uses TRBV6-1 and TRBJ2-3; D is unclear. The germline V gene encodes CDR1 MNHNS and CDR2 SASEGT. This CDR3 contains 12 residues. With 2 bases removed from V and 7 bases from J, the gap between germline ends came to 7 bases. The CDR3 is CASSEPLNTQYF. CDR3 DNA sequence: TGTGCCAGCAGTGAACCCTTAAATACGCAGTATTTT.